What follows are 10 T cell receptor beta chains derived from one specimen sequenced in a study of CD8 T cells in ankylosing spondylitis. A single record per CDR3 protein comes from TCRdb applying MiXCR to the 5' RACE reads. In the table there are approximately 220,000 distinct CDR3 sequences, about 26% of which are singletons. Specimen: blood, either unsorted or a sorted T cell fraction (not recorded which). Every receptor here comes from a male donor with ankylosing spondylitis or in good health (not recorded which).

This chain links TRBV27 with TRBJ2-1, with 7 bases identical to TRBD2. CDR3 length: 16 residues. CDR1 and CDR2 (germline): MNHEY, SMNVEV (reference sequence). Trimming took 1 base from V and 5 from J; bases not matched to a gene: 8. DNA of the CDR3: TGTGCCAGCAGTTTATTGGTGGGAGGGCCTAACAATGAGCAGTTCTTC. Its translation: CASSLLVGGPNNEQFF.

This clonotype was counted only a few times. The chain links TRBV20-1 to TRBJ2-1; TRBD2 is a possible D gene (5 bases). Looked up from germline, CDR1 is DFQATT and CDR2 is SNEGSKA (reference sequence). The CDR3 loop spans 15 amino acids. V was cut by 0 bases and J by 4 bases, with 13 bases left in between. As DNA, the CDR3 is TGCAGTGCTAGAGAGGCCAGCGGAGGTTACAATGAGCAGTTCTTC. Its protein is CSAREASGGYNEQFF.

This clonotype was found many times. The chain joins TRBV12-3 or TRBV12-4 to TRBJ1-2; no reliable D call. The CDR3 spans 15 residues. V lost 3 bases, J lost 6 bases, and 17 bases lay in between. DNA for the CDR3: TGTGCCAGCAGTTTCTCTCCGGGGATTGGAGATGGCTACACCTTC. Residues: CASSFSPGIGDGYTF.

This chain's CDR3 is CSVEAGGTDTQYF. The CDR3 DNA follows: TGCAGCGTTGAAGCGGGAGGCACAGATACGCAGTATTTT. V gene TRBV29-1 combines with J gene TRBJ2-3, with a tentative D call TRBD2 (6 bases). Germline V CDR1 and CDR2: SQVTM, ANQGSEA. With 1 base removed from V and 1 base from J, the gap between germline ends came to 6 bases. The CDR3 is made up of 13 amino acids.

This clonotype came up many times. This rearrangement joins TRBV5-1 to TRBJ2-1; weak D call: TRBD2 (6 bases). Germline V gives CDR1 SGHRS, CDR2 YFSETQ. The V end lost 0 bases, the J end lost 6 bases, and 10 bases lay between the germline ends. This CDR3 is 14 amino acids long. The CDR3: CASSLVGSANEQFF. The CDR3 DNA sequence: TGCGCCAGCAGCTTGGTCGGGAGCGCCAATGAGCAGTTCTTC.

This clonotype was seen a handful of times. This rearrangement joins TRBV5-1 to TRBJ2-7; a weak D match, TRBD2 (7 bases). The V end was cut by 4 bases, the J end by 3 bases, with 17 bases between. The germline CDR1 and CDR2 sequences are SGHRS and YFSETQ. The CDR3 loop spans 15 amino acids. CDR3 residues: CASSKTQGGGYEQYF. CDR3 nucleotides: TGCGCCAGCAGCAAGACCCAGGGAGGGGGCTACGAGCAGTACTTC.

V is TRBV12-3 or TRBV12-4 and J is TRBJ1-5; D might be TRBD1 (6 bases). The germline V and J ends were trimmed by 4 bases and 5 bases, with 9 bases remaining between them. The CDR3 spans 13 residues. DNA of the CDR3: TGTGCCAGCAGTTCCTCAGGGGATCAGCCCCAGCATTTT. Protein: CASSSSGDQPQHF.

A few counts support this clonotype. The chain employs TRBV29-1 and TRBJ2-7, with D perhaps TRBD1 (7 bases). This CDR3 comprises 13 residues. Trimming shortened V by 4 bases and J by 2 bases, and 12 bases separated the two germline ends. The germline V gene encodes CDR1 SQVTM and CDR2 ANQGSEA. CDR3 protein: CSVGQGGPYEQYF. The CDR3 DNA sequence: TGCAGCGTTGGGCAGGGGGGACCCTACGAGCAGTACTTC.

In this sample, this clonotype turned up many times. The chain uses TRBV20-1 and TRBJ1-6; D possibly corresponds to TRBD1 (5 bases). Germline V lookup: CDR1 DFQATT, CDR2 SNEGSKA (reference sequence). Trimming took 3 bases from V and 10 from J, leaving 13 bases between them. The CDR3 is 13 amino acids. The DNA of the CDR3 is TGCAGTGCTAGGGTAGGGGCCGACTCACCCCTCCACTTT. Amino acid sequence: CSARVGADSPLHF.

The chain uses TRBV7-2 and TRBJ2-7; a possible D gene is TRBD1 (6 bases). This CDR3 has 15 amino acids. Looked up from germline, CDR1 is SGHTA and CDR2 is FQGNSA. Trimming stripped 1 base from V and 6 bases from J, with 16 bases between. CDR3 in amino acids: CASSLVATGPREQYF. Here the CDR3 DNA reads TGTGCCAGCAGCTTAGTAGCGACAGGCCCCCGCGAGCAGTACTTC.